A single sample gave rise to the 27 T cell receptor beta chains below, sequenced in a study of OX40 agonist ivuxolimab in advanced cancers. Profiling relied on immunoSEQ multiplex PCR, and the TCRdb table lists in-frame clones only, not all of them. Of roughly 95,000 clones listed, under 90% are singletons. This specimen was CD4+ or CD8+ T cells sorted from blood, taken in a trial of the OX40 agonist ivuxolimab. The receptors stem from an adult with an advanced solid tumor such as melanoma, head and neck, liver or kidney cancer.

The rearrangement uses TRBV7-9 and TRBJ2-5; 12 bases map to TRBD2. Trimming took 1 base from V and 5 from J; bases not matched to a gene: 8. CDR3 size: 17 residues. CDR1 is SEHNR, CDR2 FQNEAQ, per germline (reference sequence). The CDR3 protein is CASSLVASGRAVETQYF. CDR3 DNA: TGTGCCAGCAGCTTAGTGGCTAGCGGGAGGGCCGTGGAGACCCAGTACTTC. The full variable domain, completed using reference TRBV7-9 and TRBJ2-5, is DTGVSQNPRHKITKRGQNVTFRCDPISEHNRLYWYRQTLGQGPEFLTYFQNEAQLEKSRLLSDRFSAERPKGSFSTLEIQRTEQGDSAMYLCASSLVASGRAVETQYFGPGTRLLVL.

V is TRBV6-5 and J is TRBJ2-2; D call uncertain. Trimming cost V 5 bases and J 1 base, with 2 bases left between them. The CDR3 is made up of 12 amino acids. Per germline, CDR1 MNHEY and CDR2 SVGAGI. The chain's CDR3 is CASSKNTGELFF. The CDR3 nucleotides are TGTGCCAGCAGTAAGAACACCGGGGAGCTGTTTTTT.

This chain joins TRBV7-9 and TRBJ2-3; a possible D gene is TRBD2 (6 bases). Germline CDR1 SEHNR, CDR2 FQNEAQ (reference sequence). Trimming took 5 bases from V and 2 from J, leaving 14 bases between them. The CDR3 spans 15 residues. CDR3 loop: CASSAGTAHTDTQYF. The CDR3 DNA reads TGTGCCAGCAGCGCTGGGACTGCCCACACAGATACGCAGTATTTT. Full variable domain (outside the CDR3, taken from reference TRBV7-9 and TRBJ2-3): DTGVSQNPRHKITKRGQNVTFRCDPISEHNRLYWYRQTLGQGPEFLTYFQNEAQLEKSRLLSDRFSAERPKGSFSTLEIQRTEQGDSAMYLCASSAGTAHTDTQYFGPGTRLTVL.

V and J are TRBV7-2 and TRBJ2-1; no definite D call. CDR3 length: 14 amino acids. The germline gives CDR1 SGHTA, CDR2 FQGNSA. V lost 6 bases and J 0 bases, leaving 9 bases between the germline ends. Written as DNA, the CDR3 is TGTGCCAGCAGTTCAGCAGGCTCCTACAATGAGCAGTTCTTC. Translated, it gives CASSSAGSYNEQFF.

The V call is TRBV5-8, the J call TRBJ2-7; the D is unclear. Trimming left V 4 bases short and J 3 bases short, with 5 bases between. In germline, CDR1 is SGHTS, CDR2 YDEGEE. CDR3 length: 11 amino acids. CDR3 region: CASSRDYEQYF. The CDR3, as DNA: TGTGCCAGCAGCAGGGACTACGAGCAGTACTTC.

V is TRBV6-5 and J is TRBJ1-5, with TRBD1 identical over 9 bases. The CDR3 length is 16 residues. Germline CDR1 reads MNHEY; CDR2 reads SVGAGI. V shed 0 bases and J 2 bases; nucleotides not matched to a gene: 2. The CDR3 DNA sequence: TGTGCCAGCAGTTACTCGAGGACAGGGGGCAATCAGCCCCAGCATTTT. It specifies CASSYSRTGGNQPQHF.

V gene TRBV5-4 combines with J gene TRBJ1-1; no clear D gene. V was cut by 0 bases and J by 4 bases, with 13 bases left in between. The CDR3 has 15 amino acids. Germline V lookup: CDR1 SGHNT, CDR2 YYREEE (reference sequence). The CDR3 region has the DNA TGTGCCAGCAGCTTGGCCGGGGAATCGGGCACTGAAGCTTTCTTT. It specifies CASSLAGESGTEAFF. Based on the CDR3 plus reference TRBV5-4 and TRBJ1-1, the full variable domain is ETGVTQSPTHLIKTRGQQVTLRCSSQSGHNTVSWYQQALGQGPQFIFQYYREEENGRGNFPPRFSGLQFPNYSSELNVNALELDDSALYLCASSLAGESGTEAFFGQGTRLTVV.

The chain employs TRBV29-1 and TRBJ2-1; TRBD2 might be the D (6 bases). The V gene lost 2 bases and the J gene lost 1 base, with 15 bases spanning the gap. CDR3 length: 16 residues. Germline V lookup: CDR1 SQVTM, CDR2 ANQGSEA. The DNA for the CDR3 is TGCAGCGTTGAATCCCCTGGGCGGGATTCCTACAATGAGCAGTTCTTC. Translating it yields CSVESPGRDSYNEQFF.

The V call is TRBV6-5, the J call TRBJ1-1; the D is unclear. Trimming removed 0 bases from V and 2 bases from J, with 7 bases in between. Germline-derived CDR1 and CDR2 are MNHEY and SVGAGI. The CDR3 extends over 14 amino acids. In DNA form, the CDR3 reads TGTGCCAGCAGTTACTCTGTGCAAAACACTGAAGCTTTCTTT. Translating gives CASSYSVQNTEAFF.

The rearrangement uses TRBV15 and TRBJ2-3, with D perhaps TRBD2 (6 bases). This CDR3 comprises 17 residues. From germline, CDR1 is LNHNV and CDR2 YYDKDF (reference sequence). V dropped 0 bases and J dropped 3 bases, with 16 bases sitting between them. CDR3 sequence reads: CATSRDLSEGRTDTQYF. CDR3 DNA sequence: TGTGCCACCAGCAGAGATCTCTCGGAAGGGAGGACAGATACGCAGTATTTT.

The chain is built from TRBV19 and TRBJ2-3; TRBD1 matches at 7 bases. The CDR3 spans 13 residues. The germline V gene has CDR1 LNHDA and CDR2 SQIVND (reference sequence). The trim removed 9 bases at V and 6 bases at J, leaving 9 bases unmatched. CDR3 loop: CASREGAVDTQYF. The CDR3 bases are TGTGCCAGCCGCGAGGGGGCGGTGGATACGCAGTATTTT.

This clone was detected only once. This sequence joins TRBV7-8 and TRBJ2-1; D perhaps matches TRBD2 (7 bases). Trimming left V 1 base short and J 3 bases short, with 10 bases between. CDR1 and CDR2 (germline): SGHVS, FQNEAQ. This CDR3 has 15 residues. Here the CDR3 reads CASSLVGGGYNEQFF. The CDR3 nucleotides are TGTGCCAGCAGCTTAGTGGGAGGGGGCTACAATGAGCAGTTCTTC.

V usage is TRBV6-1 and J usage is TRBJ1-5; D ambiguous. Trimming left V 0 bases short and J 12 bases short, with 12 bases between. There are 13 residues in the CDR3. Per germline, CDR1 MNHNS and CDR2 SASEGT. DNA of the CDR3: TGTGCCAGCAGTGAAGCAAACCTTCCGGGCCAGCATTTT. It is translated as CASSEANLPGQHF.

This clone was picked up a small number of times. V and J are TRBV28 and TRBJ2-2; the D gene could be TRBD1 or TRBD2 (6 bases each). This CDR3 spans 15 amino acids. Trimming removed 2 bases at V and 8 bases at J, with 15 bases between. Germline V gene data show CDR1 as MDHEN and CDR2 as SYDVKM. CDR3: CASSLRQESGGELFF. As DNA, the CDR3 is TGTGCCAGCAGTTTAAGACAGGAAAGCGGGGGGGAGCTGTTTTTT.

This chain joins TRBV18 and TRBJ1-2; unclear D gene. CDR3 size: 16 residues. V shed 0 bases and J shed 7 bases, with 18 bases lying between them. Germline V gene lookup returns CDR1 KGHSH and CDR2 LQKENI. CDR3 in amino acids: CASSPPEAPPVAGYTF. In nucleotides, the CDR3 is TGTGCCAGCTCACCACCGGAGGCGCCTCCAGTTGCTGGCTACACCTTC.

The gene calls are TRBV5-1 and TRBJ1-4; D uncertain. Deletions cut 1 base from V and 3 bases from J, with 7 bases between. Germline loops: CDR1 SGHRS, CDR2 YFSETQ. This CDR3 spans 14 amino acids. CDR3 sequence: CASSLTKANEKLFF. The CDR3 DNA sequence: TGCGCCAGCAGCTTGACAAAGGCTAATGAAAAACTGTTTTTT.

The rearrangement links TRBV6-1 to TRBJ1-2, with unresolved D. This CDR3 is 15 amino acids long. The germline V gene has CDR1 MNHNS and CDR2 SASEGT. Between the trimmed V and J ends, which lost 6 bases and 2 bases, there was a span of 16 bases. CDR3 sequence (DNA): TGTGCCAGCAGGGGAGCTGCCAGCGGCAACTATGGCTACACCTTC. Translated, it gives CASRGAASGNYGYTF.

In the case of this clone: A junction end diverges from the germline sequence, so it may reflect a read error. The chain links TRBV2 to TRBJ2-7; the match to TRBD2 covers 12 bases. The CDR3 contains 13 residues. Germline CDR1 is SNHLY and CDR2 is FYNNEI. CDR3 DNA sequence: TGTGCCAGCAGTGGACTAGCGGGAGCCACGGCGAACTTC. Translation gives CASSGLAGATANF.

The genes are TRBV5-4 and TRBJ2-2; unclear D gene. The germline gives CDR1 SGHNT, CDR2 YYREEE (reference sequence). Trimming pared 1 base from V and 4 bases from J, leaving 2 bases between. CDR3 length: 12 amino acids. The CDR3 bases are TGTGCCAGCAGCTTGATCACCGGGGAGCTGTTTTTT. Its translation: CASSLITGELFF.

This clone was found once. The chain links TRBV2 to TRBJ2-5; D unclear. V was clipped by 7 bases and J by 5 bases, with 8 bases between them. The CDR3 contains 11 residues. Germline assignment: CDR1 SNHLY and CDR2 FYNNEI. The CDR3 spells CASMVYETQYF. The CDR3, as DNA: TGTGCCAGCATGGTCTACGAGACCCAGTACTTC. The full variable domain, with the rest looked up from reference TRBV2 and TRBJ2-5, is EPEVTQTPSHQVTQMGQEVILRCVPISNHLYFYWYRQILGQKVEFLVSFYNNEISEKSEIFDDQFSVERPDGSNFTLKIRSTKLEDSAMYFCASMVYETQYFGPGTRLLVL.

CDR3 nucleotides: TGTGCCATCAGTGGTGGCCAGGGTGGTAACACCGGGGAGCTGTTTTTT. Residues: CAISGGQGGNTGELFF. The chain has TRBV10-3 and TRBJ2-2, with D possibly matching TRBD1 (5 bases). Germline CDR1 reads ENHRY; CDR2 reads SYGVKD. Between the trimmed V and J ends, which lost 4 bases and 2 bases, there was a span of 14 bases. The CDR3 spans 16 residues.

V gene TRBV6-5 combines with J gene TRBJ2-7; TRBD1 is a possible D gene (6 bases). V was cut by 6 bases and J by 4 bases, with 7 bases left in between. CDR1 and CDR2 from the germline V gene are MNHEY and SVGAGI. The CDR3 is 11 residues long. CDR3 region: CASSRGYEQYF. The CDR3 region has the DNA TGTGCCAGCAGCAGGGGTTACGAGCAGTACTTC.

The chain's CDR3 is CASSIEITTDIRDEQFF. CDR3 nucleotide sequence: TGTGCCAGTAGTATAGAAATAACCACGGACATTAGGGATGAGCAGTTCTTC. The V call is TRBV19, the J call TRBJ2-1, with a weak D call TRBD1 (5 bases). Germline CDR1 LNHDA, CDR2 SQIVND (reference sequence). The CDR3 contains 17 residues. The V end lost 0 bases, the J end lost 8 bases, and 20 bases lay between the germline ends. Full variable domain (rest looked up from reference TRBV19 and TRBJ2-1): DGGITQSPKYLFRKEGQNVTLSCEQNLNHDAMYWYRQDPGQGLRLIYYSQIVNDFQKGDIAEGYSVSREKKESFPLTVTSAQKNPTAFYLCASSIEITTDIRDEQFFGPGTRLTVL.

The sample holds a few counts of this clone. The V gene is TRBV10-3, the J gene TRBJ1-5; D uncertain. Per the germline V gene, CDR1 is ENHRY and CDR2 is SYGVKD. Trimming removed 10 bases at V and 4 bases at J, with 17 bases between. The CDR3 is 14 amino acids. CDR3 residues: CATSGGVLNQPQHF. Here the CDR3 DNA reads TGTGCCACATCAGGCGGGGTGCTTAATCAGCCCCAGCATTTT.

The rearrangement joins TRBV29-1 to TRBJ2-7; TRBD2 aligns across 7 bases. The CDR3 has 13 amino acids. In germline, CDR1 is SQVTM, CDR2 ANQGSEA. Here the CDR3 reads CRPLASGSYEQYF. The CDR3 DNA reads as TGCAGACCTCTGGCTAGCGGATCCTACGAGCAGTACTTC.

The chain uses TRBV12-5 and TRBJ2-1, with D maybe TRBD2 (6 bases). The V and J ends lost 1 base and 8 bases respectively, with 15 bases between them. The CDR3 runs to 15 residues. Germline V lookup: CDR1 LGHNT, CDR2 FRNRAP. Here the CDR3 DNA reads TGTGCTAGTGGTTTGGGGGACCAGGAGGGAGATGAGCAGTTCTTC. Encoded protein: CASGLGDQEGDEQFF.

V and J are TRBV5-1 and TRBJ1-1; a weak D match, TRBD1 (5 bases). This CDR3 is 19 amino acids long. From germline, CDR1 is SGHRS and CDR2 YFSETQ. V was cut by 2 bases and J by 0 bases, with 23 bases left in between. CDR3 in amino acids: CASSFEAGRFIDMNTEAFF. Written as DNA, the CDR3 is TGCGCCAGCAGCTTTGAAGCAGGGAGATTTATAGATATGAACACTGAAGCTTTCTTT.